The clone carrying this T cell receptor (beta chain) appeared many times. The antigen remains undetermined. This specimen belongs to a study of beta chain features in type 1 diabetes. The study, taken as a whole, reports: Significant though moderate, a shortening of TCRB CDR3s appeared in all four CD4+ subsets of Type 1 diabetes patients.

The CDR3 consists of 12 residues. Trimming left V 3 bases short and J 5 bases short, with 7 bases between. Germline values: CDR1 ENHRY, CDR2 SYGVKD. Reverse transcribing all isolated RNA meant expressed TCRB transcripts were sequenced. The protocol was immunoSEQ multiplex PCR, while the TCRdb copy is restricted to in-frame clones and leaves out a portion. The sample includes roughly 300,000 clones, around 9.7% of them seen just once. The clonotype comes from a man younger than 45 with type 1 diabetes. Sequencing used central memory CD4+ T cells from blood. The J gene is TRBJ2-5, the V gene TRBV10-3; D may be TRBD1 (5 bases). CDR3: CAISDRVETQYF. CDR3 sequence (DNA): TGTGCCATCAGTGACAGGGTTGAGACCCAGTACTTC.